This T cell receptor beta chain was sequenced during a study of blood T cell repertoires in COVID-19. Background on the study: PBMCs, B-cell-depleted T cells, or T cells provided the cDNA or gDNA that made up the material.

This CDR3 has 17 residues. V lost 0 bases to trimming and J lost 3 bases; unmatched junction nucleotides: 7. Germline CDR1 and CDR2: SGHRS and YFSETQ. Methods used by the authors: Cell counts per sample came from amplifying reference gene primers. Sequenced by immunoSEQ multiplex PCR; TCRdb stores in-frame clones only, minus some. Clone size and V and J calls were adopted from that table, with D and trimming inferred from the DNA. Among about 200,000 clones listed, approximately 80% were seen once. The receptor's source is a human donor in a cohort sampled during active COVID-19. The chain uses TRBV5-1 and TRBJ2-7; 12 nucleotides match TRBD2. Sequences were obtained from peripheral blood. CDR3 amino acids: CASSLAPLTSGSYEQYF. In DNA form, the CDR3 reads TGCGCCAGCAGCTTGGCGCCCCTGACTAGCGGGAGCTACGAGCAGTACTTC.